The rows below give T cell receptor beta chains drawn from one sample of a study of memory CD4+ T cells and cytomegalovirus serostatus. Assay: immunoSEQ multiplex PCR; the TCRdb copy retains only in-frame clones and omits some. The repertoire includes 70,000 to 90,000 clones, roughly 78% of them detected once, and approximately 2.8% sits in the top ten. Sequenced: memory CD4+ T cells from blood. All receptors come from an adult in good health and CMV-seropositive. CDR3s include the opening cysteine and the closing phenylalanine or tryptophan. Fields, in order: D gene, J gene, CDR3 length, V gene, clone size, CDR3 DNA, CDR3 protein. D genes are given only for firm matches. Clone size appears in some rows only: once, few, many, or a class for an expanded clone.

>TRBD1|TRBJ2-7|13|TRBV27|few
TGTGCCAGCAGTCAGACAGGGGGCTTCGAGCAGTACTTC
CASSQTGGFEQYF
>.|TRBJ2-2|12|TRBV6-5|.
TGTGCCAGCAGGGGATACACCGGGGAGCTGTTTTTT
CASRGYTGELFF
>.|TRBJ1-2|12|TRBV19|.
TGTGCCAGTAGTACCCGGGACTCTGGCTACACCTTC
CASSTRDSGYTF
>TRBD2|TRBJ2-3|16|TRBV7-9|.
TGTGCCAGCAGCCTCGATAAGCGGGAGCCCGCAGATACGCAGTATTTT
CASSLDKREPADTQYF
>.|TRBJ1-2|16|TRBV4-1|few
TGCGCCAGCAGCGCTGCGCGGGGAAGGAGGTTTGGTGGCTACACCTTC
CASSAARGRRFGGYTF
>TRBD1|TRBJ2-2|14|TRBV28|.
TGTGCCAGCAGTGGGACAGGGAGCACCGGGGAGCTGTTTTTT
CASSGTGSTGELFF
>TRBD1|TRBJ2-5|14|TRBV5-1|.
TGCGCCAGCAGCTCCGTACGACAGGGGGAGACCCAGTACTTC
CASSSVRQGETQYF
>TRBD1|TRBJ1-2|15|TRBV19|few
TGTGCCAGTAGTACCCGGACGCAGGGGGCCTATGGCTACACCTTC
CASSTRTQGAYGYTF
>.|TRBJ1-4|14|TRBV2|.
TGTGCCAGCGTCAAGGGAGCTCTTAATGAAAAACTGTTTTTT
CASVKGALNEKLFF
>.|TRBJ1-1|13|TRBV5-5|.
TGTGCCAGCAGCTTGTCTTACAGCACTGAAGCTTTCTTT
CASSLSYSTEAFF
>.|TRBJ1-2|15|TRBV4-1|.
TGCGCCAGCAGCCAAGAAATACAAGGCCTCTATGGCTACACCTTC
CASSQEIQGLYGYTF
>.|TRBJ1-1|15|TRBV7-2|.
TGTGCCAGCAGCTCCTCAAGGATCTTGAACACTGAAGCTTTCTTT
CASSSSRILNTEAFF
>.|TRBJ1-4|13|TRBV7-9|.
TGTGCCAGCAGCTTAAGTGGGGGGGAAAAACTGTTTTTT
CASSLSGGEKLFF
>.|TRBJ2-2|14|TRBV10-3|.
TGTGCCATCAGGACAGGCTCAGACACCGGGGAGCTGTTTTTT
CAIRTGSDTGELFF
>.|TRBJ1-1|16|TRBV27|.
TGTGCCAGCAGTTTTCGTAGGGGGGCAGGGAACACTGAAGCTTTCTTT
CASSFRRGAGNTEAFF
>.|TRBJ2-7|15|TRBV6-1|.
TGTGCCAGCAGTGGCCCGGGGACCTTACGAGGGGAGCAGTACTTC
CASSGPGTLRGEQYF
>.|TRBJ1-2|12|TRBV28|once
TGTGCCACTCGCCCTAGCTTGATGGGCTACACCTTC
CATRPSLMGYTF
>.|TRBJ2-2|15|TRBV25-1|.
TGTGCCAGCAGTGGATCGGGAGCACGGACCGGGGAGCTGTTTTTT
CASSGSGARTGELFF
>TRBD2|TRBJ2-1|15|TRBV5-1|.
TGCGCCAGCAGCTTGGCTCTAGCGGGGGTAAATGAGCAGTTCTTC
CASSLALAGVNEQFF
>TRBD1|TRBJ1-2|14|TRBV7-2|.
TGTGCCAGCAGCCTAGGGGGCTTTGTCAATGGCTACACCTTC
CASSLGGFVNGYTF
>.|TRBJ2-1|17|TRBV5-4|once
TGTGCCAGCAGCTTTGGGGTCCTGTCCGAACCCCACAATGAGCAGTTCTTC
CASSFGVLSEPHNEQFF
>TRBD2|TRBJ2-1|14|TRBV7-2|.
TGTGCCAGCAGCACCCTAGCGGGGGGGCAGGAGCAGTTCTTC
CASSTLAGGQEQFF
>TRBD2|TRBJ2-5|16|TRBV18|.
TGTGCCAGCTCACCACCGACTAGCGGGCCCAAAGAGACCCAGTACTTC
CASSPPTSGPKETQYF
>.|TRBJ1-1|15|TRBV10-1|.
TGCGCCAGCAGTGAAACGGCAGATATGAACACTGAAGCTTTCTTT
CASSETADMNTEAFF
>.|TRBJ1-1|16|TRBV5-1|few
TGCGCCAGCAGCTTGGAAGTCAGCTCCGGGGGGACTGAAGCTTTCTTT
CASSLEVSSGGTEAFF
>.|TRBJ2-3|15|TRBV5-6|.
TGTGCCAGCAGCCGAGGGGGGGGGAGCACAGATACGCAGTATTTT
CASSRGGGSTDTQYF
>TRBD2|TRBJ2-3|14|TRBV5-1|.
TGCGCCAGCAGCGCTAGCGGGGGAGAAGATACGCAGTATTTT
CASSASGGEDTQYF
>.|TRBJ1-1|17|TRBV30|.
TGTGCCTGGACAGAAAAGACGCCGGGACTTTTGAACACTGAAGCTTTCTTT
CAWTEKTPGLLNTEAFF
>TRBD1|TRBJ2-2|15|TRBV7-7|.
TGTGCTAGCAGCCGCGACAGGGTAGACACCGGGGAGCTGTTTTTT
CASSRDRVDTGELFF
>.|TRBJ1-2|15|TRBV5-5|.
TGTGCCAGCAGCTCCGCCATAGGGGGAGACTATGGCTACACCTTC
CASSSAIGGDYGYTF
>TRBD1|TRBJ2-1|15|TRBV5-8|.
TGTGCCAGCAGCTTGGGACAGGGGACGTACAATGAGCAGTTCTTC
CASSLGQGTYNEQFF
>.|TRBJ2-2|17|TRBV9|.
TGTGCCAGCAGCTTCCCCTCCGGGGGTGCGAACACCGGGGAGCTGTTTTTT
CASSFPSGGANTGELFF
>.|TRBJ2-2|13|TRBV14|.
TGTGCCAGCAGCAACAGGGTATCCGGGGAGCTGTTTTTT
CASSNRVSGELFF
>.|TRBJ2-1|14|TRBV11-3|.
TGTGCCAGCAGCTTGGGCAGGGTAGGCGATGAGCAGTTCTTC
CASSLGRVGDEQFF
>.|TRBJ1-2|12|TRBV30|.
TGTGCCTGGAGACAGACTAACTATGGCTACACCTTC
CAWRQTNYGYTF
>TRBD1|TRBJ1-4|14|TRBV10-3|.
TGTGCCATCAGTGACGGGCAGGGGGGCGAAAAACTGTTTTTT
CAISDGQGGEKLFF
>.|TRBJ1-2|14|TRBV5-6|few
TGTGCCAGCAGCCCCCCCCGGAGCTTCTATGGCTACACCTTC
CASSPPRSFYGYTF
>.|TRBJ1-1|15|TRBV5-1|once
TGCGCCAGCAGCCCCCCAGGGGCCCCGGGGACTGAAGCTTTCTTT
CASSPPGAPGTEAFF
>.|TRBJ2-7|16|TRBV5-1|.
TGCGCCAGCAGCCCCAGCGGTGGGTTATCCGTACACGAGCAGTACTTC
CASSPSGGLSVHEQYF
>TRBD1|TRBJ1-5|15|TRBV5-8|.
TGTGCCAGCAGCTTGTCGCGGGACAGGGACCAGCCCCAGCATTTT
CASSLSRDRDQPQHF
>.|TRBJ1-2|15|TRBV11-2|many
TGTGCCAGCAGTTGGACTCCAGGGACGAACTATGGCTACACCTTC
CASSWTPGTNYGYTF
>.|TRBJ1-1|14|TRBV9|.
TGTGCCAGCAGCCCAAGGGGGGACCAACCTGAAGCTTTCTTT
CASSPRGDQPEAFF
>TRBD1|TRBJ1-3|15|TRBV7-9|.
TGTGCCAGCAGGGCCTCGGGACAGGGAGGAAACACCATATATTTT
CASRASGQGGNTIYF
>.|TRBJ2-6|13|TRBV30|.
TGTGCCTGGGGGCTATCTGGGGCCAACGTCCTGACTTTC
CAWGLSGANVLTF
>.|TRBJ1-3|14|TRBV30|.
TGTGCCTGGAGTCGGGGGGGTTCTGGAAACACCATATATTTT
CAWSRGGSGNTIYF